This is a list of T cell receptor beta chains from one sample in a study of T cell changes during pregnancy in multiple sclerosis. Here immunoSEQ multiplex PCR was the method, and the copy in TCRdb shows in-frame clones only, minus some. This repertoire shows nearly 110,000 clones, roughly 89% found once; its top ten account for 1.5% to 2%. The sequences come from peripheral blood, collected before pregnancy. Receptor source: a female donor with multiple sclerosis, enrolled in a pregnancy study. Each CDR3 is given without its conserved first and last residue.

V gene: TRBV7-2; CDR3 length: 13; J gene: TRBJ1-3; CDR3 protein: ASSSDQGVGNTIY
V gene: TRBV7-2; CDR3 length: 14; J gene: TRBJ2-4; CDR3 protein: ASSLVGPVAKNIQY
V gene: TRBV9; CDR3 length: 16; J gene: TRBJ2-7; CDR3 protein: ASSVAGGEKYFPYEQY
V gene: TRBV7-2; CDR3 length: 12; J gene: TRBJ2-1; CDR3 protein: ASSRQVGEGEQF
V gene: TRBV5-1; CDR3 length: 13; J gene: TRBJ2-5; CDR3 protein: ASSLLTGTDLAQY
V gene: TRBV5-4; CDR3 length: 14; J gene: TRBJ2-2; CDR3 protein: ASSGASGGITGELF
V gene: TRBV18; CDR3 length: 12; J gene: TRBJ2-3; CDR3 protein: ASSPGTSADTQY
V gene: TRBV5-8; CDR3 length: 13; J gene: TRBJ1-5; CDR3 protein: ASSSWTGAHQPQH
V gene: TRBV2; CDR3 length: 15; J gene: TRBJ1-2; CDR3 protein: ASSEILAGGFDYGYT
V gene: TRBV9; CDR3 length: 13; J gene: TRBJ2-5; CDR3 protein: ASSVEGTDQETQY
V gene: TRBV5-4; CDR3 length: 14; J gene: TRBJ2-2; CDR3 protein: ASSLVAGANTGELF
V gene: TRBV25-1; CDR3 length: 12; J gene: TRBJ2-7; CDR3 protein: ASSVTGYSYEQY
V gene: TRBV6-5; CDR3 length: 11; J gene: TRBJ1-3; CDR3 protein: ASRDSSGNTIY
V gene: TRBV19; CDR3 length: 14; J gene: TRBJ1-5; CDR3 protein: ASSVYRGSSNQPQH